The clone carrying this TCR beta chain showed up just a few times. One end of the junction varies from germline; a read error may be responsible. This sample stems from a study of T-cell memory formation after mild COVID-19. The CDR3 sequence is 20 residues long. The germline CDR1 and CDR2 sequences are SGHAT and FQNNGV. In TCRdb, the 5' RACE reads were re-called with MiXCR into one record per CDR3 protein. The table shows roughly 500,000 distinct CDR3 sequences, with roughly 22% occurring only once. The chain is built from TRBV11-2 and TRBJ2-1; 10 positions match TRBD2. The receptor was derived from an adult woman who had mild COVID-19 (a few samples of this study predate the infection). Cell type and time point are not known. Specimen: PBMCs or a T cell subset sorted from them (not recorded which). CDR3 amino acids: CASSIDGLAVFGESYNEQFF. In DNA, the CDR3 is TGTGCCAGCAGCATAGACGGACTAGCGGTATTTGGGGAGTCCTACAATGAGCAGTTCTTC.